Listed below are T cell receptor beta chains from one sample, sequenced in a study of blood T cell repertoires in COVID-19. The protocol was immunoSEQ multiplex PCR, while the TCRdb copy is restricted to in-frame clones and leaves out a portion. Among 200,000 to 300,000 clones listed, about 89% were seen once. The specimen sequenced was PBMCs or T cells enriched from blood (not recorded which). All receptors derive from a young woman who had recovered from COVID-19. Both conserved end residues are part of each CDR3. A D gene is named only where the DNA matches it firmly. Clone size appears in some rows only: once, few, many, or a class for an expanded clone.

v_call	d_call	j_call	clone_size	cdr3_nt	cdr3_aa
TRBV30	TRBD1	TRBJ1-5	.	TGTGCCTGGAGTTACAGGGGAGGTCAGCCCCAGCATTTT	CAWSYRGGQPQHF
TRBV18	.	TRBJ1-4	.	TGTGCCAGCTCACCCACCGCAGAAGGAGGAGAAAAACTGTTTTTT	CASSPTAEGGEKLFF
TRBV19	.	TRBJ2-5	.	TGTGCCAGTAGTATGGGATCTAGCCAAACGGGGGAGACCCAGTACTTC	CASSMGSSQTGETQYF
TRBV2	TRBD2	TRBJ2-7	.	TGTGCCAGCAAAATAGCGGGAGTCTACGAGCAGTACTTC	CASKIAGVYEQYF
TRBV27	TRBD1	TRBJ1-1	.	TGTGCCAGCCGTTATGACAGGGATAACACTGAAGCTTTCTTT	CASRYDRDNTEAFF
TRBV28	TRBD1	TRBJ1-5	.	TGTGCCAGCAGTTTCGGAACAAGGGGGCTTGGCCAGCCCCAGCATTTT	CASSFGTRGLGQPQHF
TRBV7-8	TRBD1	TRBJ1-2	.	TGTGCCAGCAGCTTAGAGACAGGGAGTTGGTATGGCTACACCTTC	CASSLETGSWYGYTF
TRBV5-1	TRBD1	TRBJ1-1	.	TGCGCCAGCAGCGTCTACAGGGGGGTCTTCGGAATGAACACTGAAGCTTTCTTT	CASSVYRGVFGMNTEAFF
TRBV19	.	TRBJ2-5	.	TGTGCCAGTAGTAACCGGCAAGAGACCCAGTACTTC	CASSNRQETQYF
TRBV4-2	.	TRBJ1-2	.	TGTGCCAGCAGCCAAGAGGGGGAGCGGGCTGGCTACACCTTC	CASSQEGERAGYTF
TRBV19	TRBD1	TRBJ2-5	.	TGTGCCACCCAGGGGGCTGCGACCCAGTACTTC	CATQGAATQYF
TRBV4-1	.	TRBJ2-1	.	TGCGCCAGCAGCCAAGTTGGGCACCCGCTCTACAATGAGCAGTTCTTC	CASSQVGHPLYNEQFF
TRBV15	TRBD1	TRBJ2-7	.	TGTGCCACCAGCAGAGAAAGTGGACAGGGATCCTACGAGCAGTACTTC	CATSRESGQGSYEQYF
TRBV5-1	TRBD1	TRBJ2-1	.	TGCGCCAGCAGCGTGGGACAGGGCGGGCACAATGAGCAGTTCTTC	CASSVGQGGHNEQFF
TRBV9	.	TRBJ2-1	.	TGTGCCAGCAGCGAGGACAGCATGAATGAGCAGTTCTTC	CASSEDSMNEQFF
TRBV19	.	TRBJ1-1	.	TGTGCCAGTAGTTTTACCGGGAACACTGAAGCTTTCTTT	CASSFTGNTEAFF
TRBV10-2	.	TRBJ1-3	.	TGCGCCAGCAGTGAAATCAGGGTGATTGGAAACACCATATATTTT	CASSEIRVIGNTIYF
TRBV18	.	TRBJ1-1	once	TGTGCCAGCTCACCAACGGGGTTTAAATCGGAGGAAGCTTTCTTT	CASSPTGFKSEEAFF
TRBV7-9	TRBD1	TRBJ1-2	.	TGTGCCAGCAGCTTAGGGACAGGGGGCCGGGGCTACACCTTC	CASSLGTGGRGYTF
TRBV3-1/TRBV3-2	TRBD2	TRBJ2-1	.	TGTGCCAGTAAACTAGCGGGGGGGATCGATGAGCAGTTCTTC	CASKLAGGIDEQFF
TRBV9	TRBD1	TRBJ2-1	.	TGTGCCAGCAGCGCTTGGGACAGGTCCCCCTACAATGAGCAGTTCTTC	CASSAWDRSPYNEQFF
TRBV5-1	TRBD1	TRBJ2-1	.	TGCGCCAGCAGCTTCCAAGGGACAGGGGCTAACAATGAGCAGTTCTTC	CASSFQGTGANNEQFF
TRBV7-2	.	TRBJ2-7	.	TGTGCCAGCAGCTACGGGAACCTCTACGAGCAGTACTTC	CASSYGNLYEQYF
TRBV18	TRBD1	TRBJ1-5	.	TGTGCCAGCTCAATTTCCAACAGGGGGCGCGATCAGCCCCAGCATTTT	CASSISNRGRDQPQHF
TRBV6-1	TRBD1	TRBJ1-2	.	TGTGCCAGCAGTGAACGAGGGGGCAATGGCTACACCTTC	CASSERGGNGYTF
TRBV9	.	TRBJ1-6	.	TGTGCCAGCAGCGTAGGACAGAATGATTCACCCCTCCACTTT	CASSVGQNDSPLHF
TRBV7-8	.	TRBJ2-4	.	TGTGCCAGCAGCTTAGACGCTAGTTCCAAAAACATTCAGTACTTC	CASSLDASSKNIQYF
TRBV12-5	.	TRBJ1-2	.	TGTGCTAGTGGTTTGCGGCAGGGTGCTGGCTACACCTTC	CASGLRQGAGYTF
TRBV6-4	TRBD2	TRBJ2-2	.	TGTGCCAGCAGTGAATCTAGCGGGGGCGACTCGACCGGGGAGCTGTTTTTT	CASSESSGGDSTGELFF
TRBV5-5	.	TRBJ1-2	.	TGTGCCAGCAGCTTGGACAGGCAGGGCTACACCTTC	CASSLDRQGYTF
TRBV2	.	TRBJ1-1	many	TGTGCCAGCAGTGAGGCAGGGATTATGAACACTGAAGCTTTCTTT	CASSEAGIMNTEAFF
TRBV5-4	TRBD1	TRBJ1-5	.	TGTGCCAGCATGACAGGGCCCAATCAGCCCCAGCATTTT	CASMTGPNQPQHF
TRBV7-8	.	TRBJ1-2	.	TGTGCCAGCAGCTCCCAAGGGGCCGGTGGCTACACCTTC	CASSSQGAGGYTF
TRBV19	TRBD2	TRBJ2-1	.	TGTGCCAGTAGTCCCTCCGGGACTAGCGGGACCCTATACAATGAGCAGTTCTTC	CASSPSGTSGTLYNEQFF
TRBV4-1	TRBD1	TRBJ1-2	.	TGCGCCAGCAGCCAAGGGACAGGGGTAGACTATGGCTACACCTTC	CASSQGTGVDYGYTF
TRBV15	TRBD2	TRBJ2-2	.	TGTGCCACCAGTGGTGGACTAGCGGGGGGCCAGGGGGCCGGGGAGCTGTTTTTT	CATSGGLAGGQGAGELFF
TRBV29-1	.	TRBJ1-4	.	TGCAGCGTTCCAGGGGATGACGAGGAAAAACTGTTTTTT	CSVPGDDEEKLFF
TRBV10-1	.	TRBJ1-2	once	TGCGCCAGCAGTGTGTTAAACAGTAACTATGGCTACACCTTC	CASSVLNSNYGYTF
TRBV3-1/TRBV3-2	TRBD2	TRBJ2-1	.	TGTGCCAGCAGCCAAGATCTTTGGAGCGGGAGGGCCGGGTCCTACAATGAGCAGTTCTTC	CASSQDLWSGRAGSYNEQFF
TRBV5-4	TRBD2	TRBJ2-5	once	TGTGCCAGCAGCTCAGGACTAGCGGGGGGACAAGAGACCCAGTACTTC	CASSSGLAGGQETQYF
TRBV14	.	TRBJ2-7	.	TGTGCCAGCAGCCAAGTCGGTCTGTCACAGGCTTACGAGCAGTACTTC	CASSQVGLSQAYEQYF
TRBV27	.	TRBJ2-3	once	TGTGCCAGCAGTTTATACAGTGAAACTTCTAGCACAGATACGCAGTATTTT	CASSLYSETSSTDTQYF
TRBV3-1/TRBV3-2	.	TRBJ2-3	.	TGTGCCAGCAGCCAAGAGGCGAGGTCAGGGGTTGACACGCAGTATTTT	CASSQEARSGVDTQYF
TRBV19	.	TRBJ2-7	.	TGTGCCAGTAGTATAGGAGGGTCTTCCAACGAGCAGTACTTC	CASSIGGSSNEQYF
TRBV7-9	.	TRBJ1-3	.	TGTGCCAGCAGCCAATTCCCGGGACTGGTTGCCTCTGGAAACACCATATATTTT	CASSQFPGLVASGNTIYF
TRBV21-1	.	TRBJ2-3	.	TGTGCCAGCAGCAACCCTGGTACAGGCTGGAGCACAGATACGCAGTATTTT	CASSNPGTGWSTDTQYF
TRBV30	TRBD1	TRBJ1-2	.	TGTGCCTGGAACAGGGGGCGAAACTATGGCTACACCTTC	CAWNRGRNYGYTF
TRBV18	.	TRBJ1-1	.	TGTGCCAGCTCTGGGGCCGTGAACACTGAAGCTTTCTTT	CASSGAVNTEAFF
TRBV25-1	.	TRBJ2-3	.	TGTGCCAGCAGTGAATATATGTCTGAGATCACGCAGTATTTT	CASSEYMSEITQYF
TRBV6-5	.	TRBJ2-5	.	TGTGCCACCTCGGGTTACTACAACCAAGAGACCCAGTACTTC	CATSGYYNQETQYF
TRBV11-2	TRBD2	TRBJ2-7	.	TGTGCCAGCAGCTTAAGCGGGGTGGGCTACGAGCAGTACTTC	CASSLSGVGYEQYF
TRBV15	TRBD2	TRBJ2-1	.	TGTGCCACCAGCGGGGGGACTAGGGCTTACAATGAGCAGTTCTTC	CATSGGTRAYNEQFF
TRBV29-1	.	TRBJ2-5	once	TGCAGCGTTGTTGCTCCAGTCTCCCAAGAGACCCAGTACTTC	CSVVAPVSQETQYF
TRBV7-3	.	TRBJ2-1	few	TGTGCCAGCAGCTTAAGCGGCTCCTACAATGAGCAGTTCTTC	CASSLSGSYNEQFF
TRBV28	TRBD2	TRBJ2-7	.	TGTGCCAGCAGTCGGTGGACTAGCGGAGGTCGGCCAAGCTCCTACGAGCAGTACTTC	CASSRWTSGGRPSSYEQYF
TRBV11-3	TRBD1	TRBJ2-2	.	TGTGCCAGCAGGGACAGGGTCACCGGGGAGCTGTTTTTT	CASRDRVTGELFF
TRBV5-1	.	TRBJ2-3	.	TGCGCCAGCAGCTTCTCCCGGACTAGCACAGATACGCAGTATTTT	CASSFSRTSTDTQYF
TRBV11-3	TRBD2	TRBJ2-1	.	TGTGCCAGCAGCTTAGTAGGGACTAGCGCTATGAATGAGCAGTTCTTC	CASSLVGTSAMNEQFF
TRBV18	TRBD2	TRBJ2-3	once	TGTGCCAGCTCACCGGGACTAGCGGGGGGAACTGCACACGCAGATACGCAGTATTTT	CASSPGLAGGTAHADTQYF